Following are 25 T cell receptor beta chains from one sample sequenced in a study of blood T cell repertoires in COVID-19. Only in-frame clones appear in the TCRdb table, and some are missing; sequencing was by immunoSEQ multiplex PCR. The table records some 160,000 clones, around 80% of them present only once. Sequencing was performed on PBMCs or T cells enriched from blood (not recorded which). These receptors all come from a woman aged 70 to 79 in a cohort exposed to, infected with or recovered from COVID-19 (not recorded which).

The chain recombines TRBV5-5 with TRBJ2-3, with TRBD2 matching over 11 bases. The CDR3 totals 19 residues. The V and J ends lost 7 bases and 2 bases, in that order; junction bases with no gene match: 18. From germline, CDR1 is SGHKS and CDR2 YYEKEE (reference sequence). The CDR3 region is CASLRGPGLADPTTDTQYF. CDR3 DNA sequence: TGTGCCAGCCTCCGTGGACCGGGACTAGCGGACCCAACCACAGATACGCAGTATTTT.

The chain couples TRBV7-2 to TRBJ1-4, with TRBD1 identical over 8 bases. Per the germline V gene, CDR1 is SGHTA and CDR2 is FQGNSA. This CDR3 region has 14 residues. V lost 4 bases and J lost 8; bases outside the gene matches: 6. The CDR3 reads CASSSRTGIEKLFF. DNA of the CDR3: TGTGCCAGCAGCTCCAGGACAGGGATAGAAAAACTGTTTTTT. Full variable domain (remainder filled in from reference TRBV7-2 and TRBJ1-4): GAGVSQSPSNKVTEKGKDVELRCDPISGHTALYWYRQSLGQGLEFLIYFQGNSAPDKSGLPSDRFSAERTGGSVSTLTIQRTQQEDSAVYLCASSSRTGIEKLFFGSGTQLSVL.

This chain links TRBV9 with TRBJ2-1; a possible D gene is TRBD2 (5 bases). The ends were cut back, 3 bases at V and 8 bases at J, with 15 bases in the middle. Germline CDR1 reads SGDLS; CDR2 reads YYNGEE. The CDR3 loop spans 14 amino acids. The CDR3 region has the DNA TGTGCCAGCAGCGGGCGGGCGTCTCGGGATGAGCAGTTCTTC. This sequence encodes CASSGRASRDEQFF.

The chain links TRBV28 to TRBJ1-5; TRBD1 is a possible D gene (6 bases). The CDR3 consists of 15 residues. Germline loops: CDR1 MDHEN, CDR2 SYDVKM. V shed 5 bases and J shed 3 bases, with 14 bases lying between them. The CDR3 sequence is CASSPSDRNNQPQHF. In DNA, the CDR3 is TGTGCCAGCAGTCCTTCCGACAGGAACAATCAGCCCCAGCATTTT. The full variable domain, rest sourced from reference TRBV28 and TRBJ1-5, is DVKVTQSSRYLVKRTGEKVFLECVQDMDHENMFWYRQDPGLGLRLIYFSYDVKMKEKGDIPEGYSVSREKKERFSLILESASTNQTSMYLCASSPSDRNNQPQHFGDGTRLSIL.

The chain carries TRBV4-1 and TRBJ1-6; D remains ambiguous. Germline V lookup: CDR1 MGHRA, CDR2 YSYEKL. The CDR3 has 17 amino acids. The ends were cut back, 3 bases at V and 4 bases at J, with 16 bases in the middle. In DNA form, the CDR3 reads TGCGCCAGCAGCCAGGTGGACCTTGGACTTTATAATTCACCCCTCCACTTT. Protein: CASSQVDLGLYNSPLHF.

V and J are TRBV3-1 (or the pseudogene TRBV3-2) and TRBJ1-6; maybe TRBD1 (6 bases). This CDR3 is built from 18 residues. V lost 1 base, J lost 5 bases, and 18 bases lay in between. Germline assignment: CDR1 LGHDT and CDR2 YNNKEL (reference sequence). The CDR3 sequence: CASSQAPGGQSNNSPLHF. The CDR3 nucleotides are TGTGCCAGCAGCCAAGCCCCGGGCGGACAGTCAAATAATTCACCCCTCCACTTT.

The chain combines TRBV7-9 with TRBJ2-1, with TRBD2 identical over 7 bases. The CDR3 is 15 amino acids. CDR1 and CDR2 from the germline V gene are SEHNR and FQNEAQ (reference sequence). V gave up 11 bases and J gave up 5 bases; unmatched junction bases: 15. The CDR3 is CALESAGSRDNEQFF. In DNA form, the CDR3 reads TGTGCCCTTGAATCAGCGGGATCAAGAGACAATGAGCAGTTCTTC.

This chain uses TRBV10-2 with TRBJ1-1; D gene unclear. The CDR3 contains 14 residues. Germline lookup yields CDR1 WSHSY and CDR2 SAAADI. V gave up 5 bases and J gave up 0 bases, with 10 bases separating them. CDR3 amino acids: CASSSVGMNTEAFF. The CDR3 DNA reads TGCGCCAGCAGTTCGGTCGGTATGAACACTGAAGCTTTCTTT.

Only one count was recorded for this clone. The chain employs TRBV19 and TRBJ1-6; no clear D gene. The V end was cut by 7 bases, the J end by 0 bases, with 10 bases between. From germline, CDR1 is LNHDA and CDR2 SQIVND (reference sequence). The CDR3 consists of 15 residues. CDR3 in amino acids: CASNSLSSYNSPLHF. CDR3 sequence (DNA): TGTGCCAGTAACAGCCTAAGCTCCTATAATTCACCCCTCCACTTT.

DNA of the CDR3: TGTGCCAGCAGCGTGGGACAGCCGGGCACAGATACGCAGTATTTT. Translation: CASSVGQPGTDTQYF. V is TRBV2 and J is TRBJ2-3; 7 bases agree with TRBD1. V was pared by 6 bases and J by 1 base, with 7 bases of the junction left unmatched. This CDR3 has 15 residues. CDR1 is SNHLY, CDR2 FYNNEI, per germline.

The chain joins TRBV5-5 to TRBJ2-7, with D possibly TRBD2 on 5 matching bases. CDR1 and CDR2 (germline): SGHKS, YYEKEE (reference sequence). V shed 1 base and J shed 3 bases, with 23 bases lying between them. This CDR3 is 18 amino acids long. This CDR3 is CASSLRALPGTSFYEQYF. DNA of the CDR3: TGTGCCAGCAGCTTGAGAGCACTTCCGGGAACTAGTTTCTACGAGCAGTACTTC.

Regarding this clone: Other nucleotide sequences from this sample produce the same CDR3. The rearrangement joins TRBV5-1 to TRBJ1-4, with 7 positions matching TRBD1. The CDR3 is 14 amino acids. The V gene's germline CDR1 is SGHRS and CDR2 YFSETQ. The V gene end was trimmed by 0 bases and the J gene end by 7 bases; junction bases not matched to a gene: 3. The DNA for the CDR3 is TGCGCCAGCAGCTTGGGACAGGGAGGTGAAAAACTGTTTTTT. Its protein is CASSLGQGGEKLFF.

This clone has only one observation. This sequence joins TRBV28 and TRBJ2-7; D is perhaps TRBD2 (5 bases). The V end lost 7 bases, the J end lost 1 base, and 17 bases lay between the germline ends. This CDR3 comprises 15 residues. Germline CDR1 is MDHEN and CDR2 is SYDVKM. The CDR3 here is CASTPLRTGSYEQYF. CDR3 sequence (DNA): TGTGCCAGCACCCCCTTAAGGACGGGGTCCTACGAGCAGTACTTC.

There are a few counts of this clone. This chain links TRBV5-1 with TRBJ2-7; possibly TRBD1 for D (7 bases). Trimming shortened V by 6 bases and J by 0 bases, and 22 bases separated the two germline ends. This CDR3 is 17 amino acids long. Germline CDR1 and CDR2: SGHRS and YFSETQ. The CDR3 DNA reads as TGCGCCAGCAATCGGGGGACTGACAGGGCCTTCTCCTACGAGCAGTACTTC. It translates to CASNRGTDRAFSYEQYF.

The J gene is TRBJ2-2, the V gene TRBV7-9; possibly TRBD2 for D (6 bases). The CDR3 is 15 amino acids. Germline V gene data show CDR1 as SEHNR and CDR2 as FQNEAQ (reference sequence). The V end was cut by 6 bases, the J end by 4 bases, with 15 bases between. CDR3 residues: CASSPGLRLTGELFF. CDR3 DNA: TGTGCCAGCAGTCCGGGACTGAGACTCACCGGGGAGCTGTTTTTT.

The chain combines TRBV7-2 with TRBJ1-1; the match to TRBD1 covers 9 bases. With 4 bases clipped from V and 3 bases from J, the junction kept 6 bases outside the gene matches. This CDR3 is 15 amino acids long. Germline values: CDR1 SGHTA, CDR2 FQGNSA. CDR3 DNA: TGTGCCAGCAGCTCCGGGACAGGGTTTCACACTGAAGCTTTCTTT. This gives the protein CASSSGTGFHTEAFF.

CDR3: CASSFGIATNEQFF. CDR3 coding DNA: TGCGCCAGCAGCTTTGGTATCGCTACGAATGAGCAGTTCTTC. V is TRBV5-1 and J is TRBJ2-1; no clear D gene. This CDR3 comprises 14 residues. CDR1 is SGHRS, CDR2 YFSETQ, per germline. V dropped 2 bases and J dropped 7 bases, with 13 bases sitting between them.

This clone was counted once. The rearrangement uses TRBV28 and TRBJ2-7; D gene uncertain. This CDR3 is built from 14 residues. Trimming took 3 bases from V and 0 from J, leaving 9 bases between them. Germline V lookup: CDR1 MDHEN, CDR2 SYDVKM. The CDR3 coding sequence is TGTGCCAGCAGTTTCCCACGCAGCTCCTACGAGCAGTACTTC. Residues: CASSFPRSSYEQYF.

This clone was observed a few times. The chain is built from TRBV3-1 (or the pseudogene TRBV3-2) and TRBJ2-5; possible D gene TRBD2, 6 bases. Germline loops: CDR1 LGHDT, CDR2 YNNKEL (reference sequence). The CDR3 loop spans 18 amino acids. Deletions cut 4 bases from V and 4 bases from J, with 25 bases between. The CDR3 is CASSLTRGLQGSGETQYF. The CDR3 DNA sequence: TGTGCCAGCAGCCTGACAAGGGGACTGCAAGGATCGGGAGAGACCCAGTACTTC.

The chain carries TRBV7-8 and TRBJ2-3, with no clear D. The germline gives CDR1 SGHVS, CDR2 FQNEAQ. This CDR3 is built from 15 residues. V lost 4 bases and J 2 bases, leaving 13 bases between the germline ends. The CDR3 sequence: CASSWQAIPTDTQYF. CDR3 nucleotides: TGTGCCAGCAGCTGGCAGGCGATCCCCACAGATACGCAGTATTTT.

On this clone: Because the CDR3's place on the DNA is in doubt, the DNA is left out and the CDR3 is given as listed by TCRdb. The CDR3: CSVGRGTSGTSFF. V is TRBV29-1 and J is TRBJ2-1; TRBD2, the D gene given by the table, was not confirmed from the DNA. The germline CDR1 and CDR2 sequences are SQVTM and ANQGSEA. The CDR3 sequence runs 13 residues, both termini included.

CDR3 bases: TGCGCCAGCAGCCAAGAGGCCCACCAAGAGACCCAGTACTTC. Its protein product is CASSQEAHQETQYF. The chain employs TRBV4-3 and TRBJ2-5; D not certain. V lost 0 bases and J 0 bases, leaving 5 bases between the germline ends. The CDR3 sequence is 14 residues long. Germline loops: CDR1 LGHNA, CDR2 YSLEER.

The CDR3 sequence is CATSDSGTGDTEAFF. The CDR3 region has the DNA TGTGCCACCAGTGATTCCGGGACAGGGGACACTGAAGCTTTCTTT. The chain links TRBV24-1 to TRBJ1-1; 10 bases are shared with TRBD1. The CDR3 covers 15 residues. The trim removed 2 bases at V and 3 bases at J, leaving 2 bases unmatched. Germline CDR1 is KGHDR and CDR2 is SFDVKD.

The sample holds a few counts of this clone. J is TRBJ1-6 and V is TRBV11-2, with D uncertain. Trimming removed 3 bases from V and 8 bases from J, with 5 bases in between. Germline CDR1 reads SGHAT; CDR2 reads FQNNGV. This CDR3 comprises 12 residues. CDR3 DNA: TGTGCCAGCAGCTTCAGTGATTCACCCCTCCACTTT. This translates into CASSFSDSPLHF. The full variable domain, rest sourced from reference TRBV11-2 and TRBJ1-6, is EAGVAQSPRYKIIEKRQSVAFWCNPISGHATLYWYQQILGQGPKLLIQFQNNGVVDDSQLPKDRFSAERLKGVDSTLKIQPAKLEDSAVYLCASSFSDSPLHFGNGTRLTVT.

The chain uses TRBV18 and TRBJ1-1; D gene ambiguous. The CDR3 is 13 residues long. V lost 3 bases, J lost 10 bases, and 15 bases lay in between. Germline V gene sequence: CDR1 KGHSH, CDR2 LQKENI. CDR3 residues: CASSPPRSRGAFF. The CDR3 DNA reads TGTGCCAGCTCACCCCCTAGGAGTCGGGGAGCTTTCTTT.